This entry lists 20 T cell receptor beta chains sequenced from one sample in a study of control samples from healthy donors and cancer patients (TCRdb year 2020). The library was prepared using the immunoSEQ multiplex PCR assay. TCRdb mirrors the immuneACCESS table, restricted to in-frame sequences. Some clones are absent from its copies; in checked studies, under half trace to an unresolved V gene, and the reason for the others is unknown. Present in this sample are 170,000 or so clones, 85% to 95% of which were seen just once. The ten largest account for approximately 1.5% of the sample. The sequenced sample consisted of blood. The receptor set was obtained from a man between 18 and 29 years old in good health.

This chain joins TRBV24-1 and TRBJ2-5, with 7 nucleotides matching TRBD1. The V gene's germline CDR1 is KGHDR and CDR2 SFDVKD. J was trimmed by 1 base and V by 3 bases; bases with no gene match: 4. CDR3 length equals 15 residues. As DNA, the CDR3 is TGTGCCACCAGTGATACCCGACAGGGCCAAGAGACCCAGTACTTC. Encoded protein: CATSDTRQGQETQYF.

The rearrangement uses TRBV24-1 and TRBJ1-2; no definite D call. Germline lookup yields CDR1 KGHDR and CDR2 SFDVKD. The length of the CDR3 is 13 residues. The ends were cut back, 4 bases at V and 4 bases at J, with 9 bases in the middle. This chain's CDR3 is CATSEGGGYGYTF. The CDR3 DNA sequence: TGTGCCACCAGTGAGGGCGGCGGCTATGGCTACACCTTC.

The chain is built from TRBV6-6 and TRBJ2-5; a weak D match, TRBD2 (5 bases). The V end lost 6 bases, the J end lost 5 bases, and 10 bases lay between the germline ends. In germline, CDR1 is MNHNY, CDR2 SVGAGI (reference sequence). CDR3 length: 12 residues. The CDR3 sequence is CASRRATETQYF. CDR3 in DNA: TGTGCCAGCAGGAGGGCGACGGAGACCCAGTACTTC.

The chain joins TRBV19 to TRBJ2-5, with 10 bases fitting TRBD2. This CDR3 region has 15 residues. V lost 10 bases and J lost 7; bases outside the gene matches: 15. From germline, CDR1 is LNHDA and CDR2 SQIVND (reference sequence). Written as DNA, the CDR3 is TGTGCCACCTCAAAATCGGCACTAGCGGGGAGGACCCAGTACTTC. Its translation: CATSKSALAGRTQYF. Variable domain in full (rest from reference TRBV19 and TRBJ2-5): DGGITQSPKYLFRKEGQNVTLSCEQNLNHDAMYWYRQDPGQGLRLIYYSQIVNDFQKGDIAEGYSVSREKKESFPLTVTSAQKNPTAFYLCATSKSALAGRTQYFGPGTRLLVL.

The V gene is TRBV6-5, the J gene TRBJ2-7; tentatively, D is TRBD1 (5 bases). This CDR3 has 15 residues. Germline V gene lookup returns CDR1 MNHEY and CDR2 SVGAGI. Trimming took off 6 bases at V and 2 bases at J, with 17 bases between the two ends. The DNA of the CDR3 is TGTGCCAGCAGCTACGACAGATCCTATCCCTACGAGCAGTACTTC. It encodes CASSYDRSYPYEQYF.

This chain joins TRBV5-4 and TRBJ2-2, with D perhaps matching TRBD1 (6 bases). Between the trimmed V and J ends, which lost 3 bases and 5 bases, there was a span of 11 bases. This CDR3 comprises 14 residues. Germline loops: CDR1 SGHNT, CDR2 YYREEE (reference sequence). The CDR3 is CASSSRQETGELFF. CDR3 in DNA: TGTGCCAGCAGCTCGCGACAGGAGACCGGGGAGCTGTTTTTT.

The rearrangement uses TRBV29-1 and TRBJ2-3; 9 nucleotides align to TRBD2. The CDR3 extends over 14 amino acids. V lost 7 bases and J lost 4; bases outside the gene matches: 9. From germline, CDR1 is SQVTM and CDR2 ANQGSEA. In nucleotides, the CDR3 is TGCAGCGCCTCCCCTAGCGGGGTGGCAGATACGCAGTATTTT. Protein: CSASPSGVADTQYF.

This clone was detected once. This chain joins TRBV5-1 and TRBJ1-1; 7 bases are a match to TRBD1. CDR1 is SGHRS and CDR2 is YFSETQ in the germline V gene. V lost 2 bases, J lost 4 bases, and 5 bases stayed unmatched. The CDR3 runs 14 residues. The CDR3 sequence: CASSFMDRSTEAFF. CDR3 in DNA: TGCGCCAGCAGCTTCATGGACAGGAGCACTGAAGCTTTCTTT.

This chain joins TRBV6-5 and TRBJ2-3, with D tentatively TRBD1 or TRBD2 (5 bases each). V lost 0 bases, J lost 4 bases, and 8 bases lay in between. There are 14 residues in the CDR3. Germline V CDR1 and CDR2: MNHEY, SVGAGI. CDR3 amino acids: CASSYSLGADTQYF. The CDR3 DNA is TGTGCCAGCAGTTACTCTTTGGGGGCAGATACGCAGTATTTT.

The V gene is TRBV7-3, the J gene TRBJ2-4; D is unclear. Trimming took off 2 bases at V and 0 bases at J, with 8 bases between the two ends. Germline V gives CDR1 SGHTA, CDR2 FQGTGA. The CDR3 contains 15 residues. The CDR3 DNA sequence: TGTGCCAGCAGCTTAGCTCATGTAGCCAAAAACATTCAGTACTTC. It yields the protein CASSLAHVAKNIQYF.

This clone was observed once. Other DNA variants within this sample encode the same CDR3. The chain employs TRBV29-1 and TRBJ1-1; D is possibly TRBD1 (5 bases). Germline CDR1 is SQVTM and CDR2 is ANQGSEA. There are 14 residues in the CDR3. V lost 5 bases and J 2 bases, leaving 15 bases between the germline ends. For the CDR3, the DNA is TGCAGCGTTCGCAGGGTTGAAGGAAACACTGAAGCTTTCTTT. This gives the protein CSVRRVEGNTEAFF.

The rearrangement links TRBV27 to TRBJ2-5; D is ambiguous. The germline V gene has CDR1 MNHEY and CDR2 SMNVEV (reference sequence). The CDR3 covers 15 residues. Trimming shortened V by 0 bases and J by 4 bases, and 12 bases separated the two germline ends. CDR3 sequence: CASSLSGHPRETQYF. CDR3 DNA sequence: TGTGCCAGCAGTTTATCTGGGCACCCGCGAGAGACCCAGTACTTC.

This chain connects TRBV9 to TRBJ2-1; TRBD1 matches 7 bases. V was clipped by 3 bases and J by 8 bases; unmatched bases: 5. The germline gives CDR1 SGDLS, CDR2 YYNGEE. The CDR3 runs 13 residues. The CDR3 reads CASSETGWDEQFF. The CDR3 DNA reads as TGTGCCAGCAGCGAGACAGGGTGGGATGAGCAGTTCTTC.

This chain uses TRBV5-6 with TRBJ1-5; TRBD1 aligns across 7 bases. The CDR3 is 15 residues long. The germline V gene has CDR1 SGHDT and CDR2 YYEEEE. Trimming took 4 bases from V and 3 from J; bases not matched to a gene: 7. In DNA, the CDR3 is TGTGCCAGCAGCAACCGGGACAGAAACAATCAGCCCCAGCATTTT. Residues: CASSNRDRNNQPQHF.

V gene TRBV9 combines with J gene TRBJ2-3, with 10 bases lining up with TRBD2. From germline, CDR1 is SGDLS and CDR2 YYNGEE. The V segment lost 3 bases and the J segment 4 bases; nucleotides outside the gene matches: 5. The CDR3 runs 15 residues. The chain's CDR3 is CASSDSGGTSDTQYF. The CDR3 DNA follows: TGTGCCAGCAGCGATAGCGGGGGGACCTCAGATACGCAGTATTTT. The whole variable domain, remainder taken from reference TRBV9 and TRBJ2-3, is DSGVTQTPKHLITATGQRVTLRCSPRSGDLSVYWYQQSLDQGLQFLIQYYNGEERAKGNILERFSAQQFPDLHSELNLSSLELGDSALYFCASSDSGGTSDTQYFGPGTRLTVL.

This chain links TRBV28 with TRBJ1-4, with D possibly TRBD1 on 5 matching bases. The V end was cut by 5 bases, the J end by 3 bases, with 19 bases between. The CDR3 has 17 residues. Germline assignment: CDR1 MDHEN and CDR2 SYDVKM. The chain's CDR3 is CASSPNFEGLANEKLFF. The CDR3 nucleotides read TGTGCCAGCAGTCCAAATTTTGAGGGGTTGGCTAATGAAAAACTGTTTTTT.

The rearrangement uses TRBV19 and TRBJ1-5; D perhaps matches TRBD1 (5 bases). The CDR3 has 13 amino acids. With 4 bases removed from V and 4 bases from J, the gap between germline ends came to 8 bases. Germline V lookup: CDR1 LNHDA, CDR2 SQIVND (reference sequence). Here the CDR3 DNA reads TGTGCCAGTAGTAACAGGTATAATCAGCCCCAGCATTTT. Protein product: CASSNRYNQPQHF.

This chain connects TRBV5-8 to TRBJ1-5, with D possibly being TRBD1 (6 bases). The CDR3 runs 14 residues. With 2 bases removed from V and 4 bases from J, the gap between germline ends came to 10 bases. Germline V lookup: CDR1 SGHTS, CDR2 YDEGEE. As DNA, the CDR3 is TGTGCCAGCAGCTTTGAACAGGGAAATCAGCCCCAGCATTTT. Translated, it gives CASSFEQGNQPQHF.

For the CDR3, the DNA is TGTGCCAGCAGCGGTACGGGAGCCTATAGCAATCAGCCCCAGCATTTT. The encoded protein is CASSGTGAYSNQPQHF. The gene calls are TRBV7-9 and TRBJ1-5; D not resolved. CDR1 and CDR2 (germline): SEHNR, FQNEAQ (reference sequence). With 5 bases removed from V and 0 bases from J, the gap between germline ends came to 14 bases. CDR3 size: 16 residues.

V gene TRBV24-1 combines with J gene TRBJ1-5; D not certain. CDR3 length: 14 residues. V was pared by 3 bases and J by 4 bases, with 9 bases between. From germline, CDR1 is KGHDR and CDR2 SFDVKD. Written as DNA, the CDR3 is TGTGCCACCAGTGATGGCTCAGAGAATCAGCCCCAGCATTTT. Amino acids: CATSDGSENQPQHF.